Listed below are T cell receptor beta chains from one sample, sequenced in a study of CXCR3-negative and CXCR3-positive naive CD8 T cells. TCRdb re-called the 5' RACE reads; every CDR3 protein appears as one record, without DNA. The sample includes some 22,000 distinct CDR3 sequences. Sequenced input: naive CXCR3- CD8+ T cells from blood. Every receptor here comes from a human donor in good health. Some clones in this sample may be carry-over from other donors' samples. Each CDR3 is given with its conserved first and last residue. Where a row states a size, it is once, few, many or the class of an expanded clone; other rows omit it.

v_gene	j_gene	abundance	len	CDR3aa
TRBV5-1	TRBJ2-5	NA	15	CASSWGQAGTYEQYF
TRBV7-9	TRBJ1-2	NA	15	CASSGGDRGMYGYTF
TRBV7-9	TRBJ2-7	NA	13	CASSSGLTYEQYF
TRBV11-1	TRBJ2-3	NA	15	CASSLGIRNTDTQYF
TRBV7-8	TRBJ1-5	NA	15	CASSLEGQLSPAQHF
TRBV5-6	TRBJ2-2	NA	12	CASSSGGGELFF
TRBV3-1	TRBJ2-5	NA	14	CASSHKLFSETQYF
TRBV29-1	TRBJ2-7	NA	13	CSVGSDETYEQYF
TRBV7-9	TRBJ1-1	NA	16	CASSLPPRDRDTEAFF
TRBV5-1	TRBJ2-1	medium-sized	15	CASSAGTGGFNEQFF
TRBV27	TRBJ1-1	NA	15	CASSFLQGSYTEAFF
TRBV7-9	TRBJ2-7	NA	16	CASSSPGAPGDGEQYF
TRBV14	TRBJ1-5	NA	12	CASSLWNQPQHF
TRBV7-6	TRBJ2-7	NA	13	CASSLQGADEQYF
TRBV4-1	TRBJ2-7	NA	15	CASSRGTGGPYEQYF
TRBV29-1	TRBJ2-7	NA	18	CSVEDRRFTGAATYEQYF
TRBV10-3	TRBJ1-1	NA	17	CAISEIDLETRTLEAFF
TRBV7-9	TRBJ2-7	NA	15	CASSPTGGVPYEQYF
TRBV25-1	TRBJ1-1	NA	12	CASSDVQGPAFF
TRBV6-5	TRBJ1-4	NA	14	CASSLTGGQEKLFF
TRBV4-2	TRBJ2-2	NA	14	CASSQPSDTGELFF
TRBV7-3	TRBJ1-1	NA	13	CASRQGSGTEAFF
TRBV6-5	TRBJ1-2	NA	17	CASSSIIDRPDFYGYTF
TRBV6-1	TRBJ2-1	NA	14	CASSDEGGGWEQFF
TRBV7-3	TRBJ2-1	NA	16	CASSQYGGDGLNEQFF
TRBV18	TRBJ1-4	NA	18	CASSPEQGAPATNEKLFF
TRBV20-1	TRBJ1-4	NA	16	CSARDLPGHSDEKLFF
TRBV19	TRBJ2-1	NA	12	CASSPQGSEQFF
TRBV11-2	TRBJ2-1	NA	14	CASSLEIPRAEQFF
TRBV20-1	TRBJ2-7	NA	13	CSAESGGSYEQYF
TRBV19	TRBJ2-1	NA	12	CASSIGLLEQFF